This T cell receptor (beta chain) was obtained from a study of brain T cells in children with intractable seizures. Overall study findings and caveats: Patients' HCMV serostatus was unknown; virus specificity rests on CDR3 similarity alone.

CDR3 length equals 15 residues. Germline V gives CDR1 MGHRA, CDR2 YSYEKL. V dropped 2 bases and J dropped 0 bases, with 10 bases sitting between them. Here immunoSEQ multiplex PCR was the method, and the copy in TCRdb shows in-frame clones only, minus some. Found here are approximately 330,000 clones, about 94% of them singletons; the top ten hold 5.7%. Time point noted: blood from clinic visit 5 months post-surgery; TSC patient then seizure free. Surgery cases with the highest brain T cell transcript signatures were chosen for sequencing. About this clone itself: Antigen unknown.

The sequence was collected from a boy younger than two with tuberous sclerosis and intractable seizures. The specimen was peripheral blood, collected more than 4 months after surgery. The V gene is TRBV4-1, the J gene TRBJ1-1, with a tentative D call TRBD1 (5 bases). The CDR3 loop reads CASSQLDTLNTEAFF. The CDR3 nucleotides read TGCGCCAGCAGCCAATTGGACACATTGAACACTGAAGCTTTCTTT.